A selection of T cell receptor beta chains follows, all from one sample in a study of cytomegalovirus exposure and HLA in healthy donors. Using immunoSEQ multiplex PCR, the repertoire was profiled, and TCRdb retains in-frame clones only, with some absent. The sample yields hundreds of thousands of clones, roughly 90% seen once. Sequenced: PBMCs. These receptors were taken from a woman aged 18 to 35 in good health and CMV-seronegative. Both conserved end residues are part of each CDR3. D genes are given only for firm matches. For some rows the clone size is stated as once, few or many, or as a class when expanded; others skip it.

>TRBD1|.|TRBV19|TRBJ1-5
TGTGCCAGTAGCCGAGAAGACAGGGTCCGACAGCCCCAGCATTTT
CASSREDRVRQPQHF
>TRBD1|.|TRBV5-4|TRBJ1-2
TGTGCCAGCAGCTGGACAGGGGAGGGAGGCTACACCTTC
CASSWTGEGGYTF
>.|.|TRBV11-2|TRBJ2-2
TGTGCCAGCAGCTTGGGGGCTAGCCCAACCGGGGAGCTGTTTTTT
CASSLGASPTGELFF
>.|.|TRBV5-1|TRBJ1-1
TGCGCCAGCAGCCAGGGGAGGGCGGGTCCATCTGAAGCTTTCTTT
CASSQGRAGPSEAFF
>.|.|TRBV7-7|TRBJ2-5
TGTGCCAGCAGCCCGCGGGGGCTCCAAGAGACCCAGTACTTC
CASSPRGLQETQYF
>.|.|TRBV19|TRBJ1-5
TGTGCCAGTAGTGGGAGCCACAATCAGCCCCAGCATTTT
CASSGSHNQPQHF
>TRBD1|.|TRBV27|TRBJ2-1
TGTGCCAGCAGTGAGGGACAGGGGTACCATGTACAGTTCTTC
CASSEGQGYHVQFF
>TRBD2|.|TRBV11-2|TRBJ2-2
TGTGCCAGCAGCTTATGGGGGACTAGCGAGACCGGGGAGCTGTTTTTT
CASSLWGTSETGELFF
>.|.|TRBV10-3|TRBJ2-7
TGTGCCACCCTGGGCGACGGCTACGAGCAGTACTTC
CATLGDGYEQYF
>.|.|TRBV5-1|TRBJ2-7
TGCGCCAGCAGCTCGTCGGAGTTTTCCTACGAGCAGTACTTC
CASSSSEFSYEQYF
>.|once|TRBV7-6|TRBJ1-5
TGTGCCAGCAGCTTAGTTTGGCTTGGGCCCCAGCATTTT
CASSLVWLGPQHF
>.|.|TRBV9|TRBJ2-1
TGTGCCAGCAGCGGCCCGTATAGCCTCAATGAGCAGTTCTTC
CASSGPYSLNEQFF
>TRBD2|.|TRBV10-2|TRBJ2-6
TGCGCCAGCAGTGGGACTACCCCCCGGACTAGCGGGGGGGAACACTCTGGGGCCAACGTCCTGACTTTC
CASSGTTPRTSGGEHSGANVLTF
>.|.|TRBV28|TRBJ1-2
TGTGCCAGCAGTATGGCAGGTACCCTTAACTATGGCTACACCTTC
CASSMAGTLNYGYTF
>.|.|TRBV19|TRBJ1-1
TGTGCCAGTAGTAGCCAGGGTGGAACTGAAGCTTTCTTT
CASSSQGGTEAFF
>.|.|TRBV5-6|TRBJ2-2
TGTGCCAGCAGCTTGGCCGAAGCGGGGGAGCTGTTTTTT
CASSLAEAGELFF
>TRBD1|.|TRBV27|TRBJ1-1
TGTGCCAGCTCCGGGACAGGGGCGGGGGACACTGAAGCTTTCTTT
CASSGTGAGDTEAFF
>.|.|TRBV21-1|TRBJ2-3
TGTGCCAGACTAGCGGGGGCCCCCCAGGATACGCAGTATTTT
CARLAGAPQDTQYF
>.|once|TRBV2|TRBJ2-3
TGTGCCAGTACGGAGGCTGGAGGGATGGATACGCAGTATTTT
CASTEAGGMDTQYF